This T cell receptor (beta chain) was profiled in a study of T cells after yellow fever vaccination. Across the whole study: Researchers used SMART-Seq v4 Ultra Low Input to prepare fractions that had low cell numbers.

Germline loops: CDR1 KGHSH, CDR2 LQKENI. The V end was cut by 0 bases, the J end by 3 bases, with 12 bases between. The CDR3 runs to 15 residues. Using its own MiXCR run on the 5' RACE reads, TCRdb lists one record per CDR3 protein. The sample shows about 400,000 distinct CDR3 sequences, about 6% of them seen only once. This clonotype originated in a man younger than 40 who received the YFV17D yellow fever vaccine. The chain recombines TRBV18 with TRBJ2-7; possible D gene TRBD1, 5 bases. Sample: PBMCs, taken 5 days after the yellow fever booster vaccination. In DNA, the CDR3 is TGTGCCAGCTCACCACCCGACAGAGCTAACTACGAGCAGTACTTC. This codes for CASSPPDRANYEQYF.